The next 32 T cell receptor beta chains were all read from a single sample in a study of cytomegalovirus exposure and HLA in healthy donors. It was with 60 Vbeta and 13 Jbeta primers that the PCR ran. Measured with immunoSEQ multiplex PCR; TCRdb has only the in-frame clones, and not every one. This sample has about 42,000 clones, with 50% found just once. The sample consisted of PBMCs. These receptors were taken from a human donor in good health.

This chain joins TRBV14 and TRBJ2-3; D call uncertain. V gave up 5 bases and J gave up 8 bases, with 11 bases separating them. The CDR3 runs to 12 residues. Germline V gene lookup returns CDR1 SGHDN and CDR2 FVKESK. The DNA for the CDR3 is TGTGCCAGCAGCTTAGTCCCCGGTACGCAGTATTTT. Translated, it gives CASSLVPGTQYF.

The V and J genes are TRBV7-3 and TRBJ2-1, with D perhaps matching TRBD1 (6 bases). The germline V gene has CDR1 SGHTA and CDR2 FQGTGA. The V end was cut by 0 bases, the J end by 8 bases, with 14 bases between. This CDR3 is built from 15 residues. The CDR3 sequence: CASSLTGGRAHEQFF. DNA for the CDR3: TGTGCCAGCAGCTTAACTGGGGGCAGGGCCCATGAGCAGTTCTTC.

This sequence joins TRBV28 and TRBJ2-1; 8 positions agree with TRBD1. CDR1 is MDHEN and CDR2 is SYDVKM in the germline V gene. The V gene end was trimmed by 6 bases and the J gene end by 5 bases; junction bases not matched to a gene: 9. The CDR3 is 15 amino acids. CDR3 in DNA: TGTGCCAGCAGATCTGGACAGGGTTGGAACAATGAGCAGTTCTTC. The encoded protein is CASRSGQGWNNEQFF.

The J gene is TRBJ1-4, the V gene TRBV4-2, with D unresolved. The CDR3 is 13 amino acids. Per germline, CDR1 LGHNA and CDR2 YNFKEQ. Trimming pared 4 bases from V and 12 bases from J, leaving 15 bases between. CDR3 region: CASSPSTAEELFF. DNA for the CDR3: TGTGCCAGCAGCCCCTCGACGGCGGAAGAACTGTTTTTT.

This clone has a handful of counts. This sequence joins TRBV18 and TRBJ2-1, with TRBD2 as a possible D gene (6 bases). The germline CDR1 and CDR2 sequences are KGHSH and LQKENI. The CDR3 contains 16 residues. V was shortened by 2 bases and J by 1 base, with 12 bases between the two germline ends. CDR3 protein: CASSPSGGASYNEQFF. The DNA of the CDR3 is TGTGCCAGCTCACCATCAGGAGGGGCTTCCTACAATGAGCAGTTCTTC.

The CDR3 region has the DNA TGTGCCAGCAGTTTCTTCAGGGACTATGGCTACACCTTC. Residues: CASSFFRDYGYTF. This sequence joins TRBV27 and TRBJ1-2, with a possible D match to TRBD1 (5 bases). This CDR3 has 13 residues. Trimming stripped 3 bases from V and 3 bases from J, with 8 bases between. Germline CDR1 and CDR2: MNHEY and SMNVEV (reference sequence).

This clone was detected only once. The V call is TRBV7-9, the J call TRBJ2-1; TRBD2 aligns across 10 bases. Germline CDR1 is SEHNR and CDR2 is FQNEAQ (reference sequence). V lost 3 bases to trimming and J lost 9 bases; unmatched junction nucleotides: 17. This CDR3 has 18 residues. CDR3 coding DNA: TGTGCCAGCAGCTTCCTTAGCGGGGGGAAACCCCCGCGGGGTGAGCAGTTCTTC. As protein: CASSFLSGGKPPRGEQFF.

The chain uses TRBV6-5 and TRBJ2-7, with 8 positions matching TRBD1. V was pared by 3 bases and J by 2 bases, with 6 bases of the junction left unmatched. CDR3 length equals 15 residues. Germline loops: CDR1 MNHEY, CDR2 SVGAGI. The CDR3 sequence: CASSYSGQATYEQYF. The CDR3 region has the DNA TGTGCCAGCAGTTATTCGGGACAGGCGACCTACGAGCAGTACTTC.

The chain employs TRBV10-3 and TRBJ2-3, with TRBD2 identical over 15 bases. This CDR3 has 15 residues. V lost 6 bases, J lost 6 bases, and 4 bases stayed unmatched. Germline values: CDR1 ENHRY, CDR2 SYGVKD. The CDR3 sequence is CAISTGLAGGDTQYF. In DNA form, the CDR3 reads TGTGCCATCAGCACAGGACTAGCGGGAGGGGATACGCAGTATTTT.

The V and J genes are TRBV19 and TRBJ1-5, with D perhaps TRBD1 (5 bases). CDR3 length: 18 residues. CDR1 and CDR2 (germline): LNHDA, SQIVND (reference sequence). The V gene lost 8 bases and the J gene lost 2 bases, with 25 bases spanning the gap. CDR3: CASLQAWDSRAGNQPQHF. CDR3 sequence (DNA): TGTGCCAGTTTGCAAGCTTGGGACTCCAGGGCGGGCAATCAGCCCCAGCATTTT. The full variable domain, its missing parts supplied by reference TRBV19 and TRBJ1-5, is DGGITQSPKYLFRKEGQNVTLSCEQNLNHDAMYWYRQDPGQGLRLIYYSQIVNDFQKGDIAEGYSVSREKKESFPLTVTSAQKNPTAFYLCASLQAWDSRAGNQPQHFGDGTRLSIL.

The J gene is TRBJ1-1, the V gene TRBV6-1; perhaps TRBD1 as D (5 bases). This CDR3 has 14 amino acids. The germline V and J ends were trimmed by 6 bases and 1 base, with 12 bases remaining between them. Germline lookup yields CDR1 MNHNS and CDR2 SASEGT. The CDR3 spells CASRPWQGNTEAFF. CDR3 DNA: TGTGCCAGCAGACCTTGGCAGGGGAACACTGAAGCTTTCTTT.

Written as DNA, the CDR3 is TGCGCCAGCAGCCAAGGGACAGGGGCCAACTACGAGCAGTACTTC. Translation gives CASSQGTGANYEQYF. The genes are TRBV4-1 and TRBJ2-7; 9 nucleotides agree with TRBD1. CDR1 and CDR2 from the germline V gene are MGHRA and YSYEKL. J was trimmed by 3 bases and V by 1 base; bases with no gene match: 4. This CDR3 comprises 15 residues.

V and J are TRBV6-1 and TRBJ1-2, with D maybe TRBD1 (6 bases). The CDR3 spans 15 residues. V was shortened by 1 base and J by 2 bases, with 11 bases between the two germline ends. Germline CDR1 MNHNS, CDR2 SASEGT. The CDR3 is CASSEGWGQNYGYTF. In nucleotides, the CDR3 is TGTGCCAGCAGTGAAGGTTGGGGGCAAAACTATGGCTACACCTTC.

This rearrangement joins TRBV20-1 to TRBJ1-2; D gene unclear. The CDR3 is 11 amino acids. Deletions cut 3 bases from V and 4 bases from J, with 6 bases between. The V gene's germline CDR1 is DFQATT and CDR2 SNEGSKA (reference sequence). In nucleotides, the CDR3 is TGCAGTGCTAGTGGCCCCTATGGCTACACCTTC. Protein: CSASGPYGYTF.

A note on this clone: Mismatch with germline at one junction end may stem from a read error. Different DNA sequences within this sample yield the same CDR3. This sequence joins TRBV5-1 and TRBJ2-7, with D possibly TRBD2 on 6 matching bases. CDR1 is SGHRS, CDR2 YFSETQ, per germline. The CDR3 runs 16 residues. For the CDR3, the DNA is TGCGCCAGTAGCTTGGGAGGTAGCGGTACCCCCTACGAGCAGTACTTC. Encoded protein: CASSLGGSGTPYEQYF.

The chain uses TRBV28 and TRBJ1-2; TRBD1 agrees at 7 bases. The CDR3 is 14 amino acids. J was trimmed by 7 bases and V by 5 bases; bases with no gene match: 10. Germline loops: CDR1 MDHEN, CDR2 SYDVKM. The CDR3 DNA follows: TGTGCCAGCAGTCCCCCACAGGGGATTGGTGGCTACACCTTC. It codes for CASSPPQGIGGYTF.

The chain recombines TRBV5-1 with TRBJ2-5; D perhaps matches TRBD2 (5 bases). Trimming stripped 2 bases from V and 0 bases from J, with 20 bases between. This CDR3 spans 18 amino acids. From germline, CDR1 is SGHRS and CDR2 YFSETQ. The CDR3 nucleotides read TGCGCCAGCAGCTTTCCCACGTCGACCACTAGGGACCAAGAGACCCAGTACTTC. Translation: CASSFPTSTTRDQETQYF.

A single count supports this clone. This CDR3 reads CALEGAGVPSYEQYF. The CDR3, as DNA: TGTGCCTTAGAGGGAGCGGGAGTCCCTTCCTACGAGCAGTACTTC. The J gene is TRBJ2-7, the V gene TRBV30, with 8 nucleotides matching TRBD2. The germline V gene has CDR1 GTSNPN and CDR2 SVGIG (reference sequence). This CDR3 is 15 amino acids long. With V trimmed by 7 bases and J by 1 base, 12 bases remained unmatched.

The chain joins TRBV9 to TRBJ2-7, with TRBD2 as a possible D gene (5 bases). Germline CDR1 reads SGDLS; CDR2 reads YYNGEE. The germline V and J ends were trimmed by 0 bases and 5 bases, with 12 bases remaining between them. This CDR3 spans 14 amino acids. CDR3 loop: CASSVGGSNHEQYF. For the CDR3, the DNA is TGTGCCAGCAGCGTAGGAGGGAGTAATCACGAGCAGTACTTC.

The chain recombines TRBV11-2 with TRBJ2-3, with TRBD2 identical over 13 bases. The V segment lost 5 bases and the J segment 2 bases; nucleotides outside the gene matches: 7. In germline, CDR1 is SGHAT, CDR2 FQNNGV. The CDR3 length is 17 residues. CDR3 in DNA: TGTGCCAGCAGCCTTGGACTAGCGGGGGCCCACACAGATACGCAGTATTTT. As protein: CASSLGLAGAHTDTQYF.

This clone was found a few times. The rearrangement uses TRBV10-3 and TRBJ1-1; D gene ambiguous. CDR1 and CDR2 from the germline V gene are ENHRY and SYGVKD. Trimming took off 5 bases at V and 0 bases at J, with 7 bases between the two ends. The CDR3 contains 13 residues. In DNA, the CDR3 is TGTGCCATCAGTCGAGACATGAACACTGAAGCTTTCTTT. It translates to CAISRDMNTEAFF.

This clone was seen a few times. The chain combines TRBV27 with TRBJ2-3, with D tentatively TRBD2 (5 bases). Trimming pared 10 bases from V and 4 bases from J, leaving 21 bases between. The V gene's germline CDR1 is MNHEY and CDR2 SMNVEV (reference sequence). The length of the CDR3 is 15 residues. CDR3 sequence reads: CATHNRPGWADTQYF. The CDR3 nucleotides read TGTGCCACTCACAACCGCCCGGGGTGGGCAGATACGCAGTATTTT.

This clone has more than one count but fewer than ten. V gene TRBV7-2 combines with J gene TRBJ1-1; 10 bases match TRBD1. Trimming cost V 5 bases and J 6 bases; bases outside gene matches: 9. CDR3 size: 15 residues. Germline CDR1 and CDR2: SGHTA and FQGNSA. The CDR3 DNA follows: TGTGCCAGCAGCCAGGGACAGGGGAGATCCGCTGAAGCTTTCTTT. Its protein is CASSQGQGRSAEAFF.

This CDR3 reads CASSYDSGSGANVLTF. In DNA, the CDR3 is TGTGCCAGCAGTTATGACAGTGGCTCTGGGGCCAACGTCCTGACTTTC. The chain employs TRBV6-5 and TRBJ2-6; D is possibly TRBD1 (5 bases). V lost 3 bases to trimming and J lost 0 bases, with 9 bases between them. The CDR3 extends over 16 amino acids. From germline, CDR1 is MNHEY and CDR2 SVGAGI.

In this sample, this clone turned up a few times. DNA for the CDR3: TGTGCCAGCACCCCCCGGACTAGCGGGAGGGCCTCCTCCTACGAGCAGTACTTC. This encodes CASTPRTSGRASSYEQYF. The chain carries TRBV6-4 and TRBJ2-7; 15 nucleotides match TRBD2. Germline V gene sequence: CDR1 MRHNA, CDR2 SNTAGT. The CDR3 is 18 residues long. Trimming took 7 bases from V and 0 from J; bases not matched to a gene: 10.

The chain's CDR3 is CASSHGPGGAGPQETQYF. The CDR3 nucleotides read TGCGCCAGCAGCCATGGACCAGGGGGCGCCGGGCCCCAAGAGACCCAGTACTTC. The rearrangement uses TRBV4-3 and TRBJ2-5; 8 nucleotides agree with TRBD1. V lost 3 bases, J lost 1 base, and 13 bases stayed unmatched. The CDR3 runs to 18 residues. Per the germline V gene, CDR1 is LGHNA and CDR2 is YSLEER.

This clone occurred a few times. The rearrangement links TRBV30 to TRBJ1-2; possibly TRBD1 for D (5 bases). This CDR3 region has 13 residues. CDR1 is GTSNPN and CDR2 is SVGIG in the germline V gene (reference sequence). Trimming left V 0 bases short and J 6 bases short, with 11 bases between. CDR3 sequence reads: CAWSVRGGDGYTF. The CDR3 DNA reads TGTGCCTGGAGTGTCCGGGGGGGAGATGGCTACACCTTC.

This clone was counted between two and nine times. The chain has TRBV7-2 and TRBJ1-3; tentatively, D is TRBD1 (6 bases). Trimming removed 1 base from V and 4 bases from J, with 11 bases in between. The CDR3 loop spans 15 amino acids. Germline V CDR1 and CDR2: SGHTA, FQGNSA. The CDR3 DNA reads as TGTGCCAGCAGCTTAGGTTCAGGGGCGGGAAACACCATATATTTT. This codes for CASSLGSGAGNTIYF.

A note on this clone: Compared with germline, one end of the junction differs, possibly owing to a read error. The chain carries TRBV6-5 and TRBJ2-2; 7 nucleotides match TRBD1. Per the germline V gene, CDR1 is MNHEY and CDR2 is SVGAGI. This CDR3 comprises 15 residues. The CDR3 protein is CVSSSTGLNTGELFF. CDR3 nucleotides: TGTGTCAGCAGTTCGACAGGGCTTAACACCGGGGAGCTGTTTTTT.

This chain joins TRBV23-1 and TRBJ1-3, with 10 bases matching TRBD1. TRBV23-1 is recorded as an ORF, its role being uncertain. CDR3 length: 21 residues. V was clipped by 7 bases and J by 4 bases; unmatched bases: 25. This CDR3 is CASTPRRAGTGADPGGNTIYF. Written as DNA, the CDR3 is TGCGCCAGCACCCCCCGACGGGCCGGGACAGGGGCCGACCCGGGAGGAAACACCATATATTTT.

This clone occurred a few times. The V gene is TRBV5-4, the J gene TRBJ2-6; 8 nucleotides line up with TRBD1. V lost 4 bases and J lost 8; bases outside the gene matches: 5. Looked up from germline, CDR1 is SGHNT and CDR2 is YYREEE (reference sequence). The CDR3 totals 14 residues. The CDR3 bases are TGTGCCAGCAGCACTAGGACAGGGACCAACGTCCTGACTTTC. Its protein product is CASSTRTGTNVLTF.

This clone has only a few counts. The V and J genes are TRBV6-5 and TRBJ2-7; 8 bases are a match to TRBD1. The CDR3 has 12 residues. V shed 8 bases, J shed 4 bases, and the junction held 4 bases outside the gene matches. Germline loops: CDR1 MNHEY, CDR2 SVGAGI. DNA for the CDR3: TGTGCCAGCCGGCAGGGGGCATACGAGCAGTACTTC. Its protein is CASRQGAYEQYF.